Listed below are T cell receptor beta chains from one sample, sequenced in a study of radiation and T cells in renal cell carcinoma. The protocol was immunoSEQ multiplex PCR, while the TCRdb copy is restricted to in-frame clones and leaves out a portion. The data hold some 120,000 clones, with about 81% observed a single time. Sequenced material: blood, taken from a patient whose treatment included radiotherapy and nephrectomy. The source is an older woman with renal cell carcinoma. CDR3s leave out the opening cysteine and the closing phenylalanine or tryptophan. Fields, in order: clone size, V gene, J gene, CDR3 protein. Clone sizes are given selectively: once, few, many, or a class where the clone is expanded.

-	TRBV6-1	TRBJ1-2	ASSDSRQNNYGYT
few	TRBV7-6	TRBJ2-7	ASSPYSGTGAAYEQY
-	TRBV6-1	TRBJ1-5	ASTDRGGQPQH
-	TRBV4-1	TRBJ2-7	ASSQLTSTYEQY
-	TRBV6-5	TRBJ2-5	ASSPGIQETQY
once	TRBV9	TRBJ2-3	ASSPRMKDYTDTQY
few	TRBV6-5	TRBJ1-2	ASSLHRTGGYT
-	TRBV27	TRBJ1-1	ASSLRPGNTEAF
-	TRBV5-4	TRBJ2-1	ASSPLAGLNNEQF
-	TRBV7-9	TRBJ1-1	ASRRQERETEAF